The 15 T cell receptor beta chains reported below all come from one sample, sequenced in a study of blood T cell repertoires in COVID-19. Data came from immunoSEQ multiplex PCR; TCRdb stores just in-frame clones and leaves some out. Of more than 40,000 clones in the sample, 70% to 90% were seen once. Sample: peripheral blood. The receptors stem from a man in his 60s with acute or convalescent COVID-19.

This clone was detected once. The chain joins TRBV3-1 (or the pseudogene TRBV3-2) to TRBJ2-3; D unclear. Between the trimmed V and J ends, which lost 4 bases and 1 base, there was a span of 9 bases. CDR1 LGHDT and CDR2 YNNKEL come from the germline V gene (reference sequence). The CDR3 contains 14 residues. The CDR3: CASSLRERTDTQYF. CDR3 nucleotides: TGTGCCAGCAGCCTGCGTGAACGCACAGATACGCAGTATTTT.

This rearrangement joins TRBV6-5 to TRBJ2-1; the D gene is possibly TRBD2 (7 bases). The CDR3 contains 15 residues. The V gene's germline CDR1 is MNHEY and CDR2 SVGAGI. V was shortened by 7 bases and J by 5 bases, with 18 bases between the two germline ends. The CDR3 sequence is CASKDPGGINNEQFF. The CDR3 region has the DNA TGTGCCAGCAAAGATCCGGGGGGCATAAACAATGAGCAGTTCTTC.

The chain employs TRBV7-2 and TRBJ1-5; perhaps TRBD1 as D (5 bases). The ends were cut back, 1 base at V and 2 bases at J, with 9 bases in the middle. Germline V gene sequence: CDR1 SGHTA, CDR2 FQGNSA. The CDR3 has 15 residues. The CDR3 DNA is TGTGCCAGCAGCTTAGAGGCGGGACGCAATCAGCCCCAGCATTTT. The encoded protein is CASSLEAGRNQPQHF.

The table lists this clone with a few counts. J is TRBJ1-2 and V is TRBV10-2, with 7 bases matching TRBD1. V dropped 7 bases and J dropped 13; count of bases not matched to a gene: 15. Germline V gene data show CDR1 as WSHSY and CDR2 as SAAADI. The CDR3 runs 13 residues. This CDR3 reads CASTPRGGFGGTF. In nucleotides, the CDR3 is TGCGCCAGCACCCCCAGAGGGGGCTTCGGAGGCACCTTC.

V usage is TRBV5-4 and J usage is TRBJ1-6, with 7 bases aligning to TRBD1. Unmatched junction bases numbered 3, after V lost 2 bases and J lost 7 bases. Germline V CDR1 and CDR2: SGHNT, YYREEE (reference sequence). This CDR3 contains 14 residues. The DNA of the CDR3 is TGTGCCAGCAGCTTCCAGGGGGAGAATTCACCCCTCCACTTT. Translation gives CASSFQGENSPLHF. Combining the CDR3 with reference TRBV5-4 and TRBJ1-6 gives the whole variable domain ETGVTQSPTHLIKTRGQQVTLRCSSQSGHNTVSWYQQALGQGPQFIFQYYREEENGRGNFPPRFSGLQFPNYSSELNVNALELDDSALYLCASSFQGENSPLHFGNGTRLTVT.

This clone came up a few times. The chain links TRBV6-5 to TRBJ1-1, with 7 bases matching TRBD1. Trimming cost V 10 bases and J 7 bases; bases outside gene matches: 15. In germline, CDR1 is MNHEY, CDR2 SVGAGI. The CDR3 has 14 amino acids. The CDR3 DNA sequence: TGTGCCACCACCAGACAGGGAGGTCAGGGTGAAGCTTTCTTT. Its protein is CATTRQGGQGEAFF.

The chain couples TRBV30 to TRBJ2-5, with D possibly TRBD1 on 6 matching bases. CDR3 length: 16 amino acids. Germline V gene data show CDR1 as GTSNPN and CDR2 as SVGIG (reference sequence). V shed 0 bases and J shed 2 bases, with 16 bases lying between them. The CDR3 loop is CAWSVRRGRDQETQYF. For the CDR3, the DNA is TGTGCCTGGAGTGTACGCAGGGGCAGAGATCAAGAGACCCAGTACTTC. The full variable domain, its missing parts supplied by reference TRBV30 and TRBJ2-5, is SQTIHQWPATLVQPVGSPLSLECTVEGTSNPNLYWYRQAAGRGLQLLFYSVGIGQISSEVPQNLSASRPQDRQFILSSKKLLLSDSGFYLCAWSVRRGRDQETQYFGPGTRLLVL.

The chain uses TRBV7-9 and TRBJ1-2; D is undetermined. Trimming took off 1 base at V and 7 bases at J, with 13 bases between the two ends. This CDR3 has 14 residues. Per germline, CDR1 SEHNR and CDR2 FQNEAQ (reference sequence). The CDR3 DNA is TGTGCCAGCAGCTTAGAGCGCCGGGAGAGTGGCTACACCTTC. Protein: CASSLERRESGYTF.

This chain joins TRBV19 and TRBJ1-6, with TRBD1 identical over 10 bases. Trimming at V came to 3 bases and at J to 5 bases, leaving 4 bases not matched to a gene. Germline V gives CDR1 LNHDA, CDR2 SQIVND (reference sequence). This CDR3 region has 16 residues. The CDR3 nucleotides read TGTGCCAGTAGTATCCGACAGGGGGCGAATAATTCACCCCTCCACTTT. It translates to CASSIRQGANNSPLHF.

Comments on this clone: This may come from a read error, since a much larger clone is one base off. The J gene is TRBJ2-5, the V gene TRBV5-1, with 7 bases fitting TRBD1. V dropped 3 bases and J dropped 2; count of bases not matched to a gene: 4. From germline, CDR1 is SGHRS and CDR2 YFSETQ. The CDR3 spans 14 residues. CDR3: CASSYGQVQETQYF. For the CDR3, the DNA is TGCGCCAGCAGCTATGGACAGGTACAAGAGACCCAGTACTTC.

This chain joins TRBV2 and TRBJ1-2; D call uncertain. The V gene's germline CDR1 is SNHLY and CDR2 FYNNEI. There are 15 residues in the CDR3. Trimming left V 6 bases short and J 4 bases short, with 18 bases between. The DNA of the CDR3 is TGTGCCAGCAGCCCCTCTAGCGGGGTGGGCTATGGCTACACCTTC. It codes for CASSPSSGVGYGYTF.

This chain connects TRBV11-2 to TRBJ2-2; 8 bases are shared with TRBD1. The germline CDR1 and CDR2 sequences are SGHAT and FQNNGV. This CDR3 contains 14 residues. V shed 4 bases and J 7 bases; nucleotides not matched to a gene: 5. CDR3: CASSWTGSGGELFF. The CDR3 DNA reads as TGTGCCAGCAGCTGGACAGGGTCCGGCGGGGAGCTGTTTTTT. The variable domain in full, completed from reference TRBV11-2 and TRBJ2-2, reads EAGVAQSPRYKIIEKRQSVAFWCNPISGHATLYWYQQILGQGPKLLIQFQNNGVVDDSQLPKDRFSAERLKGVDSTLKIQPAKLEDSAVYLCASSWTGSGGELFFGEGSRLTVL.

The chain couples TRBV7-2 to TRBJ2-7; tentative D call: TRBD1 (6 bases). Germline-derived CDR1 and CDR2 are SGHTA and FQGNSA. V gave up 5 bases and J gave up 4 bases, with 15 bases separating them. CDR3 length: 14 amino acids. This CDR3 is CASSTRGIRYEQYF. CDR3 nucleotides: TGTGCCAGCAGCACCAGGGGTATAAGGTACGAGCAGTACTTC.

This clone occurred a few times. The chain is built from TRBV14 and TRBJ2-1; 9 nucleotides agree with TRBD2. Unmatched junction bases numbered 4, after V lost 4 bases and J lost 3 bases. Germline loops: CDR1 SGHDN, CDR2 FVKESK. CDR3 length: 15 residues. This CDR3 reads CASSPLRGGYNEQFF. CDR3 in DNA: TGTGCCAGCAGCCCTCTGCGGGGGGGCTACAATGAGCAGTTCTTC.

V and J are TRBV19 and TRBJ2-4, with 10 bases fitting TRBD1. This CDR3 has 20 residues. With 4 bases clipped from V and 1 base from J, the junction kept 16 bases outside the gene matches. Germline V CDR1 and CDR2: LNHDA, SQIVND (reference sequence). The CDR3 coding sequence is TGTGCCAGTAGTAGTCCTAGGGGACAGGGGAAACTGCTGGCCAAAAACATTCAGTACTTC. Translating gives CASSSPRGQGKLLAKNIQYF. The variable domain in full, with the rest retrieved from reference TRBV19 and TRBJ2-4, is DGGITQSPKYLFRKEGQNVTLSCEQNLNHDAMYWYRQDPGQGLRLIYYSQIVNDFQKGDIAEGYSVSREKKESFPLTVTSAQKNPTAFYLCASSSPRGQGKLLAKNIQYFGAGTRLSVL.